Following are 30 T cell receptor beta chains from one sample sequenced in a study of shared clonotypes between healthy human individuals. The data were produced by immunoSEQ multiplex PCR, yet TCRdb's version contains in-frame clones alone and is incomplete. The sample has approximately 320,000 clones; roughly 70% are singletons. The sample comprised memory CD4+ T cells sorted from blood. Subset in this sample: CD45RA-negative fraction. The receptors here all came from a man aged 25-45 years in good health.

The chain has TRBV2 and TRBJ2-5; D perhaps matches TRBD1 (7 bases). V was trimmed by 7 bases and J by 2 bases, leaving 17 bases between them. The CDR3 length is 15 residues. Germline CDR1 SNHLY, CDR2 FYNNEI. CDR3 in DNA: TGTGCCAGCAAGACCTTGACAGGGAGGCAAGAGACCCAGTACTTC. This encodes CASKTLTGRQETQYF.

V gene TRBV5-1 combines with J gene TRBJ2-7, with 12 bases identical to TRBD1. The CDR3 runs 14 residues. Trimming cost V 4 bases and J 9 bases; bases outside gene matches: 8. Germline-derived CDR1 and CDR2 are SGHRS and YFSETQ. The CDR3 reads CASSISGQGARQYF. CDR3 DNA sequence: TGCGCCAGCAGCATATCGGGACAGGGGGCGCGGCAGTACTTC.

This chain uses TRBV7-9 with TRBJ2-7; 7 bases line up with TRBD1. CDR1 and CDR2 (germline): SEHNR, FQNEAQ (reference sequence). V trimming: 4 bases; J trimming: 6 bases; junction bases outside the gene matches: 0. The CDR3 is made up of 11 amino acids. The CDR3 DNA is TGTGCCAGCAGCTACAGGGGCGAGCAGTACTTC. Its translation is CASSYRGEQYF.

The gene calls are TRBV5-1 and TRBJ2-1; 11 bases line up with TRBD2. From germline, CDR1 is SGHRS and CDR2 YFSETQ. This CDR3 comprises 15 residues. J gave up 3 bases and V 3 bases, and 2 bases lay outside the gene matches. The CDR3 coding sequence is TGCGCCAGCAGCTCACTAGCGGGGGACTACAATGAGCAGTTCTTC. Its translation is CASSSLAGDYNEQFF.

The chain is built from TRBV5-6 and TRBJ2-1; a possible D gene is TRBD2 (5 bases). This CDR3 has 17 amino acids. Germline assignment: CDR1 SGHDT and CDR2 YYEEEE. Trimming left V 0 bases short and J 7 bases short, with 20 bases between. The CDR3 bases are TGTGCCAGCAGCTTGGGGGAGTTAAGGCTAGCCAAAAATGAGCAGTTCTTC. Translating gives CASSLGELRLAKNEQFF.

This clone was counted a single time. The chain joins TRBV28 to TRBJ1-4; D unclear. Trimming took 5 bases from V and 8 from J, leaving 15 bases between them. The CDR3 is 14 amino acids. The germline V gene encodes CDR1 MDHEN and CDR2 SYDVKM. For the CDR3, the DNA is TGTGCCAGCAGTACAGCATCGTACCCGGAAAAACTGTTTTTT. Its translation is CASSTASYPEKLFF.

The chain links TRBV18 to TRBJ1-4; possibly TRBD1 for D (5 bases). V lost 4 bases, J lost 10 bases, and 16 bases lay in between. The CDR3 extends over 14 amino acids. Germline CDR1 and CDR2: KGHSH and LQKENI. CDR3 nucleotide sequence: TGTGCCAGCTCACAGGGGTGGTCGGAAGGAAAACTGTTTTTT. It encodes CASSQGWSEGKLFF.

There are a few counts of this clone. As DNA, the CDR3 is TGTGCCAGCAGCCCGATAGCGGGATGGAGCAACAATGAGCAGTTCTTC. It encodes CASSPIAGWSNNEQFF. The V call is TRBV14, the J call TRBJ2-1; 8 nucleotides agree with TRBD2. Germline-derived CDR1 and CDR2 are SGHDN and FVKESK. CDR3 length: 16 residues. V lost 4 bases, J lost 5 bases, and 10 bases stayed unmatched. The full variable domain, rest sourced from reference TRBV14 and TRBJ2-1, is EAGVTQFPSHSVIEKGQTVTLRCDPISGHDNLYWYRRVMGKEIKFLLHFVKESKQDESGMPNNRFLAERTGGTYSTLKVQPAELEDSGVYFCASSPIAGWSNNEQFFGPGTRLTVL.

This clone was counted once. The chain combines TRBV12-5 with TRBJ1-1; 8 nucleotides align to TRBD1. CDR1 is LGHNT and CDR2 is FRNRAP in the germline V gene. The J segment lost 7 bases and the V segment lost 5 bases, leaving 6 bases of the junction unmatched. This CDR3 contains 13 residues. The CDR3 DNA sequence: TGTGCTAGTGGTCGGGACAGGACAGGTGAAGCTTTCTTT. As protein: CASGRDRTGEAFF.

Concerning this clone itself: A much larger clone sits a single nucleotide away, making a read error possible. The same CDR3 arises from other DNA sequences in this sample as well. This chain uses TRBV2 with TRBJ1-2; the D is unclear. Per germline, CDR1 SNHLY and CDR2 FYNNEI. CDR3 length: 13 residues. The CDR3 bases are TGTGCTAGCAGTGAGTTTCGGGAGTTTGCCTACACCTTC. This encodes CASSEFREFAYTF.

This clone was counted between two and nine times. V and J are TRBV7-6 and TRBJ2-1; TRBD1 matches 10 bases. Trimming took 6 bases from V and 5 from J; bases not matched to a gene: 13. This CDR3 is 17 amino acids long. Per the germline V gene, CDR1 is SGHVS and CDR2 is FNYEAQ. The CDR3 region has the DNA TGTGCCAGCAGTCAATCGAACCCCGGGACAGGGGACAATGAGCAGTTCTTC. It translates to CASSQSNPGTGDNEQFF.

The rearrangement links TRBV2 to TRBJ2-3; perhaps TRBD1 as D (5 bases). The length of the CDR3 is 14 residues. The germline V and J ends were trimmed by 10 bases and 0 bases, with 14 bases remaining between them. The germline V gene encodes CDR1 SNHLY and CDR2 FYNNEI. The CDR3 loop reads CAIRVTGSTDTQYF. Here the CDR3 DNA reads TGTGCCATCAGGGTAACAGGCAGCACAGATACGCAGTATTTT.

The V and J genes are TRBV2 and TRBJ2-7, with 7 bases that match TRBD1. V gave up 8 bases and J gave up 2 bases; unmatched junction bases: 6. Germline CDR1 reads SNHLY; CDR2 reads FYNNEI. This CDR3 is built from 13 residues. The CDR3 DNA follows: TGTGCCAGCCGAGACAGGGCTCCCTACGAGCAGTACTTC. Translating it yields CASRDRAPYEQYF.

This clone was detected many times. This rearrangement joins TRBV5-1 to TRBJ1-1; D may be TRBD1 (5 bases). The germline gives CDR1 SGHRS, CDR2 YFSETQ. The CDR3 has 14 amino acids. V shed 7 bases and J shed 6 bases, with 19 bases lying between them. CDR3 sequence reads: CASQTDPGLPEAFF. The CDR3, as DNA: TGCGCCAGCCAAACCGACCCAGGGTTGCCTGAAGCTTTCTTT.

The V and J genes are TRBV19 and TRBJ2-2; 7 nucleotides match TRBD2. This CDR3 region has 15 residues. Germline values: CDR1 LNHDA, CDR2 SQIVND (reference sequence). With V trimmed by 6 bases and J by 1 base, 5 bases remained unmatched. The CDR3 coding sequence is TGTGCCAGTAGATTAGCGGGTATGAACACCGGGGAGCTGTTTTTT. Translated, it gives CASRLAGMNTGELFF.

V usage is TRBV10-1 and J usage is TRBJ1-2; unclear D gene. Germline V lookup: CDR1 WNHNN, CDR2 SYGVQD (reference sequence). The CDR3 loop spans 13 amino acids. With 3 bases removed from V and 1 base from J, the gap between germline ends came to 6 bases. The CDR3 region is CASSDSINYGYTF. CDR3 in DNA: TGCGCCAGCAGTGACAGCATTAACTATGGCTACACCTTC.

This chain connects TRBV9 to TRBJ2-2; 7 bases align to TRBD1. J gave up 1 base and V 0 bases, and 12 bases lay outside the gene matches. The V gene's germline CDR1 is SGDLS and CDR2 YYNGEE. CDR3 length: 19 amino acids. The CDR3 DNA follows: TGTGCCAGCAGCGTAGCTCGAGAAGGGGGCCGAGGGAACACCGGGGAGCTGTTTTTT. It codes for CASSVAREGGRGNTGELFF.

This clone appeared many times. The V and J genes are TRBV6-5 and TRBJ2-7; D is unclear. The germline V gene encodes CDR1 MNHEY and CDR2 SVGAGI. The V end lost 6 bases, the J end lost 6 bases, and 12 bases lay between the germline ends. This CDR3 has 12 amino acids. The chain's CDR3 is CASSGYSGEQYF. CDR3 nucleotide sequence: TGTGCCAGCAGCGGGTACTCGGGCGAGCAGTACTTC.

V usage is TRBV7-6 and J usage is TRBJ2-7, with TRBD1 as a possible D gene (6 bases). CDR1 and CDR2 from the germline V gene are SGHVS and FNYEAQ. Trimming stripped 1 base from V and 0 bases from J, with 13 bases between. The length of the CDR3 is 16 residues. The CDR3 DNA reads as TGTGCCAGCAGCTTAGGGCTCGGCAGGGGCTCCTACGAGCAGTACTTC. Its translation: CASSLGLGRGSYEQYF.

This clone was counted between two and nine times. The DNA for the CDR3 is TGCGCCAGCAGCCAAGAGGGGGGACAGACAGATACGCAGTATTTT. Protein: CASSQEGGQTDTQYF. The chain has TRBV4-3 and TRBJ2-3; TRBD1 is a possible D gene (7 bases). The germline gives CDR1 LGHNA, CDR2 YSLEER. V was pared by 0 bases and J by 3 bases, with 10 bases between. The CDR3 sequence is 15 residues long.

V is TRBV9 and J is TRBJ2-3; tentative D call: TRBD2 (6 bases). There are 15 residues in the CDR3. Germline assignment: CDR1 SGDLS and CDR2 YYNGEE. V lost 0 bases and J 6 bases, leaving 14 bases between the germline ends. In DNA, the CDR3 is TGTGCCAGCAGCGTAGAGGCTAGCGCGCAGGATACGCAGTATTTT. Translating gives CASSVEASAQDTQYF.

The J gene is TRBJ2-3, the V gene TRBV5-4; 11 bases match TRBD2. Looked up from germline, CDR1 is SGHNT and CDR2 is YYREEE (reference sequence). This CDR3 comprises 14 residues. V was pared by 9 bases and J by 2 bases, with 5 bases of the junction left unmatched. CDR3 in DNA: TGTGCCACTGGGACTAGCGGACCCACAGATACGCAGTATTTT. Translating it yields CATGTSGPTDTQYF.

The CDR3 spells CASSHRSFGAYEQYF. The CDR3 DNA follows: TGTGCCAGCAGCCACCGGTCATTTGGGGCCTACGAGCAGTACTTC. The chain links TRBV6-5 to TRBJ2-7; D is unclear. This CDR3 is 15 amino acids long. Trimming removed 6 bases at V and 2 bases at J, with 17 bases between. Germline-derived CDR1 and CDR2 are MNHEY and SVGAGI.

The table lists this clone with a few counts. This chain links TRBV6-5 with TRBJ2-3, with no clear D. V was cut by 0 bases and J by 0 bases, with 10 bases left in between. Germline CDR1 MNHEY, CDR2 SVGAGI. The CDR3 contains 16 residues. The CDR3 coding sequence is TGTGCCAGCAGTTACTCTGACGGTCGTAGCACAGATACGCAGTATTTT. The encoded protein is CASSYSDGRSTDTQYF.

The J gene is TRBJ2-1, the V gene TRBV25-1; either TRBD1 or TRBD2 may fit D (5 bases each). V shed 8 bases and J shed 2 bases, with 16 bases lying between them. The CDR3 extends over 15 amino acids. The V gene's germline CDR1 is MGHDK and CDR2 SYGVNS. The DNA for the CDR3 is TGTGCCAGCGCCACACAAGCGGACACCTACAATGAGCAGTTCTTC. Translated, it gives CASATQADTYNEQFF.

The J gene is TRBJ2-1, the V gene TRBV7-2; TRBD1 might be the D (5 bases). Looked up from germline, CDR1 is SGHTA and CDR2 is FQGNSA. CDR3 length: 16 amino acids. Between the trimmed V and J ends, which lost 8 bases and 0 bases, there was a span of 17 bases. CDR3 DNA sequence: TGTGCCAGCGTCCCGCGTCAGGGAAGCTCCTACAATGAGCAGTTCTTC. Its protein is CASVPRQGSSYNEQFF.

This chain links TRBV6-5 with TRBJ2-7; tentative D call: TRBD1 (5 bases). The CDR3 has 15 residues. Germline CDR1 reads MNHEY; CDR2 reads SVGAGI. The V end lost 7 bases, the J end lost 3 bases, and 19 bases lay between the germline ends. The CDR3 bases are TGTGCCAGCACCTCCAGTTGGGGCAGAGACTACGAGCAGTACTTC. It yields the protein CASTSSWGRDYEQYF.

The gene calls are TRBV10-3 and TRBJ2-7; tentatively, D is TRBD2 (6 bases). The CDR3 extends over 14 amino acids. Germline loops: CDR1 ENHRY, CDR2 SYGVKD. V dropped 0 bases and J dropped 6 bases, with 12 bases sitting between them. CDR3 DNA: TGTGCCATCAGTGAGTCAACTAGCTGGGGCGAGCAGTACTTC. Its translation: CAISESTSWGEQYF.

The CDR3 nucleotides read TGTGCCAGCAGCTCAACTTACAGGGATCCCTATGGCTACACCTTC. Translating gives CASSSTYRDPYGYTF. The V gene is TRBV5-6, the J gene TRBJ1-2, with a tentative D call TRBD1 (6 bases). This CDR3 has 15 residues. V was trimmed by 3 bases and J by 4 bases, leaving 16 bases between them. Germline V gene sequence: CDR1 SGHDT, CDR2 YYEEEE.

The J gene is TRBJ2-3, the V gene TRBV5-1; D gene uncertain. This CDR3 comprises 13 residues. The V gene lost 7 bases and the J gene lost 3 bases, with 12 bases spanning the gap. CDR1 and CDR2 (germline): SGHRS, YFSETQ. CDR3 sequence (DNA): TGCGCCAGCTTCACCGCCGGTACAGATACGCAGTATTTT. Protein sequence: CASFTAGTDTQYF.